The rows below give T cell receptor beta chains drawn from one sample of a study of control samples from healthy donors and cancer patients. Clones were read by immunoSEQ multiplex PCR, and TCRdb kept only the in-frame ones, dropping some. The table shows about 120,000 clones, with 92% occurring only once. Sequencing was carried out using blood. These receptors were collected from a man between 18 and 29 years old in good health. Each CDR3 is given with its conserved first and last residue.

j_gene | v_gene | len | CDR3aa
TRBJ1-4 | TRBV5-1 | 14 | CASSLGGRGEKLFF
TRBJ1-4 | TRBV7-9 | 14 | CASSLAGLNEKLFF
TRBJ1-2 | TRBV5-1 | 13 | CASSPEGTAGYTF
TRBJ1-2 | TRBV18 | 12 | CASSPIDYGYTF
TRBJ1-5 | TRBV30 | 14 | CAWGVGRGNQPQHF
TRBJ2-5 | TRBV6-8 | 24 | CASSYPVRGSLRKRGARYQETQYF
TRBJ1-2 | TRBV21-1 | 15 | CASSTLGRGRGGYTF
TRBJ2-1 | TRBV14 | 15 | CASSQVWSSYNEQFF
TRBJ2-3 | TRBV2 | 11 | CASSVGTSQYF
TRBJ2-1 | TRBV7-9 | 12 | CASSPDADRGIF
TRBJ2-5 | TRBV4-2 | 17 | CASSQDLRGSKDETQYF
TRBJ2-1 | TRBV3-1/TRBV3-2 | 17 | CASSQVGGVPTRNEQFF
TRBJ2-6 | TRBV1 | 17 | CTSSHGTSGSGANVLTF
TRBJ2-3 | TRBV19 | 15 | CASRRQGASTDTQYF
TRBJ2-6 | TRBV11-3 | 19 | CASSLDPQGLYSGANVLTF
TRBJ2-6 | TRBV3-1/TRBV3-2 | 14 | CASSRRDGANVLTF
TRBJ2-3 | TRBV12-3/TRBV12-4 | 13 | CASSYPPCYTQYF
TRBJ2-1 | TRBV27 | 15 | CASSSLGGTYNEQFF
TRBJ2-7 | TRBV3-1/TRBV3-2 | 13 | CASSLTVTYEQYF
TRBJ1-2 | TRBV2 | 12 | CASSRDIHGYTF
TRBJ2-7 | TRBV14 | 14 | CASSQDRPPHEQYF
TRBJ1-2 | TRBV10-3 | 16 | CAISGETGTANYGYTF
TRBJ2-5 | TRBV27 | 13 | CASSYGGTAVQYF
TRBJ2-7 | TRBV20-1 | 11 | CSASPNYEQYF